These T cell receptor beta chains were read from a single sample in a study of beta chain features in type 1 diabetes. Profiled with immunoSEQ multiplex PCR; TCRdb holds only in-frame clones, not every one. The repertoire consists of 220,000 or so clones, with around 65% occurring once and the leading ten covering 0.053%. Source material: naive CD4+ T cells from blood. These receptor sequences come from a man aged 25 to 40 in good health. The CDR3 runs from the conserved cysteine through the conserved F or W. A D gene is named only where the DNA matches it firmly. Only some rows state a clone size, as once, few, many or a class for expanded clones.

CDR3	DNA	J	size	V	D
CATSRQTKRSTDTQYF	TGTGCCACCAGCAGACAGACAAAGCGGAGCACAGATACGCAGTATTTT	TRBJ2-3	NA	TRBV15	NA
CATSRDTSGRSYEQYF	TGTGCCACCAGCAGAGATACTAGCGGAAGATCCTACGAGCAGTACTTC	TRBJ2-7	NA	TRBV15	TRBD2
CATRRDETQYF	TGTGCCACCCGTAGGGACGAGACCCAGTACTTC	TRBJ2-5	NA	TRBV15	NA
CASSTQGVLDTQYF	TGTGCCAGCTCAACACAGGGGGTTCTAGATACGCAGTATTTT	TRBJ2-3	NA	TRBV18	TRBD1
CASSFKEGTGNEKLFF	TGTGCCAGCAGCTTTAAGGAGGGGACAGGGAATGAAAAACTGTTTTTT	TRBJ1-4	NA	TRBV5-4	TRBD1
CASRSTSGNEQFF	TGTGCCAGCCGATCGACTAGCGGCAATGAGCAGTTCTTC	TRBJ2-1	NA	TRBV5-4	TRBD2
CAWNRESSPLHF	TGTGCCTGGAACAGAGAAAGTTCACCCCTCCACTTT	TRBJ1-6	NA	TRBV30	NA
CAWSGAFYEQYF	TGTGCCTGGAGTGGGGCGTTCTACGAGCAGTACTTC	TRBJ2-7	few	TRBV30	NA
CAWSPSTSNEQFF	TGTGCCTGGAGTCCTTCGACTAGCAATGAGCAGTTCTTC	TRBJ2-1	few	TRBV30	NA
CASSLLGINTGELFF	TGCGCCAGCAGTCTCCTTGGAATCAACACCGGGGAGCTGTTTTTT	TRBJ2-2	NA	TRBV5-1	NA
CASGNSGDSPLHF	TGTGCCAGCGGGAATTCAGGGGATTCACCCCTCCACTTT	TRBJ1-6	NA	TRBV6-5	NA
CSVEGLAGTGELFF	TGCAGCGTGGAAGGACTAGCGGGGACCGGGGAGCTGTTTTTT	TRBJ2-2	NA	TRBV29-1	TRBD2
CAWRVFGAIEQYF	TGTGCCTGGAGGGTCTTTGGGGCAATCGAGCAGTACTTC	TRBJ2-7	few	TRBV30	NA
CSADRNNEQFF	TGCAGTGCTGACAGGAACAATGAGCAGTTCTTC	TRBJ2-1	NA	TRBV20-1	NA
CATSRRQGRLYEQYF	TGTGCCACCAGCAGGAGACAGGGGCGACTCTACGAGCAGTACTTC	TRBJ2-7	NA	TRBV15	TRBD1
CSVGSGKGQETQYF	TGCAGCGTTGGGTCAGGGAAGGGCCAAGAGACCCAGTACTTC	TRBJ2-5	few	TRBV29-1	NA
CASSPRGGLAGYTDTQYF	TGTGCCAGCAGCCCTCGCGGTGGACTAGCGGGATACACAGATACGCAGTATTTT	TRBJ2-3	NA	TRBV9	TRBD2
CASSPPLVPVEQYF	TGTGCCAGCAGCCCGCCGCTGGTCCCGGTGGAGCAGTACTTC	TRBJ2-7	NA	TRBV7-2	NA
CAWSRGTLRETQYF	TGTGCCTGGAGCAGGGGGACCCTGAGAGAGACCCAGTACTTC	TRBJ2-5	NA	TRBV30	TRBD1
CAWSPDRGGETQYF	TGTGCCTGGAGTCCGGACAGGGGCGGGGAGACCCAGTACTTC	TRBJ2-5	NA	TRBV30	TRBD1
CSGGGQSSSYNEQFF	TGCAGCGGTGGGGGACAATCCAGCTCCTACAATGAGCAGTTCTTC	TRBJ2-1	NA	TRBV29-1	NA
CASSLTNEQFF	TGCGCCAGCAGCTTGACGAATGAGCAGTTCTTC	TRBJ2-1	few	TRBV5-1	NA
CASSESDRAEQYF	TGCGCCAGCAGTGAGTCGGACAGGGCCGAGCAGTACTTC	TRBJ2-7	NA	TRBV10-1	TRBD1
CSVGWDDNYGYTF	TGCAGCGTTGGTTGGGACGACAACTATGGCTACACCTTC	TRBJ1-2	NA	TRBV29-1	NA
CASSQAETSDYEQYF	TGTGCCAGCAGCCAAGCAGAGACTAGCGACTACGAGCAGTACTTC	TRBJ2-7	NA	TRBV14	TRBD2
CSATGDLGEQYF	TGCAGCGCTACAGGGGATCTGGGCGAGCAGTACTTC	TRBJ2-7	NA	TRBV29-1	TRBD1
CASSVSGSMNTQYF	TGTGCCAGCAGCGTAAGCGGGAGTATGAATACGCAGTATTTT	TRBJ2-3	NA	TRBV9	TRBD2
CASSQYISSTDTQYF	TGTGCCAGCAGCCAATACATTTCTAGCACAGATACGCAGTATTTT	TRBJ2-3	NA	TRBV14	NA
CASSQQLQETQYF	TGTGCCAGCAGCCAGCAACTTCAAGAGACCCAGTACTTC	TRBJ2-5	NA	TRBV14	NA
CARSRSGQGGTQYF	TGTGCCCGCAGCCGCTCCGGGCAGGGTGGGACCCAGTACTTC	TRBJ2-5	NA	TRBV7-2	NA
CSVLGKPETQYF	TGCAGCGTGCTCGGGAAGCCCGAGACCCAGTACTTC	TRBJ2-5	few	TRBV29-1	NA
CASSESSGMTDTQYF	TGTGCCAGCAGTGAAAGCAGCGGGATGACAGATACGCAGTATTTT	TRBJ2-3	NA	TRBV25-1	TRBD2
CASSLQGFFTDTQYF	TGTGCCAGCAGCCTACAGGGGTTCTTCACAGATACGCAGTATTTT	TRBJ2-3	NA	TRBV6-5	TRBD1
CSASRDFEQYF	TGCAGTGCTAGTCGAGATTTCGAGCAGTACTTC	TRBJ2-7	few	TRBV20-1	NA
CASSSLAGCYNEQFF	TGCGCCAGCAGCTCCCTAGCGGGGTGCTACAATGAGCAGTTCTTC	TRBJ2-1	NA	TRBV23-1	TRBD2
CASSLSASQETQYF	TGTGCCAGCAGCCTAAGCGCCTCGCAAGAGACCCAGTACTTC	TRBJ2-5	few	TRBV28	NA
CAISEGRTRGNGEQFF	TGTGCCATCAGTGAGGGGCGGACTAGAGGCAATGGTGAGCAGTTCTTC	TRBJ2-1	NA	TRBV10-3	TRBD2
CASSARGGQETQYF	TGTGCCAGCAGCGCCCGAGGGGGCCAAGAGACCCAGTACTTC	TRBJ2-5	few	TRBV13	NA
CASSLAGGRSGYTF	TGTGCCAGCAGCTTAGCAGGGGGCAGGAGTGGCTACACCTTC	TRBJ1-2	NA	TRBV13	TRBD1
CASSETYEQYF	TGTGCCAGCAGTGAAACCTACGAGCAGTACTTC	TRBJ2-7	NA	TRBV6-1	NA
CASSSPGQGQGEQFF	TGTGCCAGCAGTTCGCCGGGACAGGGTCAGGGTGAGCAGTTCTTC	TRBJ2-1	once	TRBV27	TRBD1
CSARDRVGTYEQYF	TGCAGCGCCCGTGACAGGGTCGGGACCTACGAGCAGTACTTC	TRBJ2-7	few	TRBV29-1	TRBD1
CASSLTRSRGANVLTF	TGTGCCAGCAGTTTAACTCGCAGTCGCGGGGCCAACGTCCTGACTTTC	TRBJ2-6	NA	TRBV28	NA
CSVRLQGLGQPQHF	TGCAGCGTTCGGTTACAGGGGCTGGGTCAGCCCCAGCATTTT	TRBJ1-5	NA	TRBV29-1	TRBD1
CAWRVESTDTQYF	TGTGCCTGGAGAGTGGAGAGTACAGATACGCAGTATTTT	TRBJ2-3	NA	TRBV30	NA
CSVGLGRVRQPQHF	TGCAGCGTTGGACTGGGGCGGGTTCGACAGCCCCAGCATTTT	TRBJ1-5	NA	TRBV29-1	NA
CASSLAAGSTYEQYF	TGTGCCAGCAGCTTAGCAGCGGGAAGTACCTACGAGCAGTACTTC	TRBJ2-7	NA	TRBV7-2	TRBD2
CSVENPGNTIYF	TGCAGCGTTGAAAACCCTGGAAACACCATATATTTT	TRBJ1-3	NA	TRBV29-1	NA
CASSLIEREETQYF	TGTGCCAGCAGTTTAATAGAGAGGGAGGAGACCCAGTACTTC	TRBJ2-5	NA	TRBV25-1	NA
CASRLAGGDYEQFF	TGCGCCAGCAGGCTAGCGGGAGGGGACTATGAGCAGTTCTTC	TRBJ2-1	NA	TRBV23-1	TRBD2